This T cell receptor (beta chain) stems from a study of OX40 agonist ivuxolimab in advanced cancers. About the full investigation: Ivuxolimab was a fully human IgG2 agonistic monoclonal antibody targeting the costimulatory receptor OX40 (CD134). In the dose-escalation cohort, 75% to 85% of patients were male, and the mean age was roughly 56 years with a range of roughly 23 to 79. Intravenous ivuxolimab was administered to patients every 2 weeks at six dose levels: 0.01, 0.1, 0.3, 1.5, 3 and 10 mg/kg. The paper reports the monotherapy dose-escalation portion (N of about 54 patients) of the phase I ivuxolimab trial. Peripheral TCRbeta sequencing aimed to test whether ivuxolimab altered TCR sequence diversity and caused clonal T-cell expansion. Partial responses occurred in three dose-escalation patients: two with cutaneous melanoma and one with hepatocellular carcinoma. Prior anti-PD-1, anti-PD-L1 or anti-CTLA-4 therapy was permitted, and checkpoint inhibitors had been received by around 39% of dose-escalation patients. Of the approximately 50 dose-escalation patients, hepatocellular carcinoma was present in approximately 20, melanoma in approximately 15, renal cell carcinoma in 9 and head and neck cancer in 9. General findings and caveats noted by the study authors: In partial responders in the 0.1-3.0 mg/kg groups, normalized peripheral clonal expansion was found to be among the lowest, especially among CD8+ T cells. The antigen specificity of the clonally expanded peripheral T cells was not determined. Low levels of normalized T-cell clonal expansion were also seen in some nonresponding patients. After ivuxolimab, more expanded clones were found on average in CD8+ T cells than in CD4+ T cells. At doses of 0.1 to 3.0 mg/kg, clonal expansion of both CD4+ and CD8+ T cells in blood was seen between baseline and week 6.

As for this clone: The antigen it binds to is not known. There are no base qualities to consult, and no much larger clone falls within one base.

Genomic DNA was extracted from sorted cells for sequencing of the TCRbeta CDR3 region. The immunoSEQ Assay was used to sequence the TCRbeta CDR3 regions. As stored in TCRdb, this immuneACCESS dataset retains in-frame rearrangements with V and J assigned. A fraction of the clones does not appear; measured against another copy, unresolved V genes explain less than half of the discrepancy, and the remainder lacks a known reason. Counted in this sample were tens of thousands of clones; around 80% of them appeared once. 5% of the sample is taken by the ten largest. Patients with autoimmune disease history or receiving systemic immunosuppression were excluded from the trial. Peripheral blood for TCR sequencing was collected from all dose cohorts at baseline, on cycle 4 day 1, and on cycle 7 day 1. Samples came from an open-label, multicenter, first-in-human phase I dose-escalation trial of ivuxolimab. Adults with locally advanced or metastatic head and neck squamous cell, hepatocellular, melanoma or renal cell carcinoma were enrolled in the trial. CD4+ and CD8+ T cells were sorted separately from peripheral blood before TCR sequencing.

This receptor was identified in an adult with an advanced solid tumor such as melanoma, head and neck, liver or kidney cancer. The input for sequencing was CD4+ or CD8+ T cells sorted from blood, taken in a trial of the OX40 agonist ivuxolimab.

The CDR3 has the sequence CASSLVRGGGYEQYF. In nucleotides, the sequence is TGTGCCAGCAGCTTAGTACGCGGCGGGGGGTACGAGCAGTACTTC. The chain couples TRBV11-2 to TRBJ2-7; 8 middle bases align to TRBD2. Unmatched junction bases come to 6, with V trimmed by 1 base and J by 4 bases. Spanning cysteine to phenylalanine, the CDR3 consists of 15 amino acids. Kept here is only the CDR3 DNA, which spans 45 bases and is read in frame from base 1. The germline V gene gives CDR1 as SGHAT and CDR2 as FQNNGV.